These 14 T cell receptor beta chains originate from one sample sequenced in a study of shared clonotypes between healthy human individuals. Naive-designated CD8 cells lacked CD45RO, were positively enriched for CCR7, and omitted terminally differentiated effector memory CD45RA+ cells. The data were produced by immunoSEQ multiplex PCR, yet TCRdb's version contains in-frame clones alone and is incomplete. This table holds about 590,000 clones, nearly 97% found once. Sequencing was done on a sample of naive CD8+ T cells sorted from blood. Receptor source: a woman in her 30s in good health.

To note about this clone: Other DNA sequences in the same sample also yield this CDR3. V is TRBV25-1 and J is TRBJ2-7, with D possibly TRBD2 on 6 matching bases. V lost 4 bases and J 7 bases, leaving 29 bases between the germline ends. CDR3 length: 18 amino acids. The germline gives CDR1 MGHDK, CDR2 SYGVNS. The CDR3 coding sequence is TGTGCCAGCAGTGGTCACTTAAGGAACTCCCCACTCCGGGGGGAGCAGTACTTC. This gives the protein CASSGHLRNSPLRGEQYF.

This chain connects TRBV4-1 to TRBJ1-5; 7 positions match TRBD1. From germline, CDR1 is MGHRA and CDR2 YSYEKL. This CDR3 spans 15 amino acids. With 4 bases clipped from V and 1 base from J, the junction kept 4 bases outside the gene matches. This CDR3 reads CASSLTDRSNQPQHF. The CDR3, as DNA: TGCGCCAGCAGCCTCACGGACAGGAGCAATCAGCCCCAGCATTTT.

This chain connects TRBV30 to TRBJ2-1, with TRBD2 identical over 8 bases. CDR1 is GTSNPN and CDR2 is SVGIG in the germline V gene (reference sequence). V gave up 3 bases and J gave up 7 bases; unmatched junction bases: 5. CDR3 length: 13 amino acids. CDR3 residues: CAWSSGRGNEQFF. The CDR3 DNA sequence: TGTGCCTGGAGCAGCGGGAGAGGTAATGAGCAGTTCTTC.

The CDR3 coding sequence is TGTGCCAGCAGTTTGTTCAACATGAACACTGAAGCTTTCTTT. Its protein is CASSLFNMNTEAFF. The gene calls are TRBV27 and TRBJ1-1, with D unclear. Germline loops: CDR1 MNHEY, CDR2 SMNVEV (reference sequence). V was pared by 3 bases and J by 0 bases, with 8 bases between. The CDR3 covers 14 residues.

The rearrangement links TRBV6-1 to TRBJ2-3; D gene unclear. Germline V gene lookup returns CDR1 MNHNS and CDR2 SASEGT. CDR3 length: 13 residues. Trimming pared 2 bases from V and 5 bases from J, leaving 8 bases between. The CDR3 sequence: CASSEFLIDTQYF. The CDR3 region has the DNA TGTGCCAGCAGTGAATTTTTGATAGATACGCAGTATTTT.

The chain links TRBV7-9 to TRBJ2-5; no clear D gene. Trimming took 5 bases from V and 5 from J, leaving 21 bases between them. Germline V gene data show CDR1 as SEHNR and CDR2 as FQNEAQ (reference sequence). CDR3 length equals 16 residues. The CDR3 reads CASSLEVTAAWETQYF. The CDR3 region has the DNA TGTGCCAGCAGCCTAGAGGTCACGGCGGCATGGGAGACCCAGTACTTC.

The chain recombines TRBV6-1 with TRBJ1-1, with D uncertain. Deletions cut 1 base from V and 4 bases from J, with 16 bases between. Germline V gene data show CDR1 as MNHNS and CDR2 as SASEGT. There are 16 residues in the CDR3. The chain's CDR3 is CASSEDGPGAGTEAFF. In DNA form, the CDR3 reads TGTGCCAGCAGTGAAGATGGGCCCGGAGCGGGCACTGAAGCTTTCTTT.

This chain connects TRBV28 to TRBJ2-3; 11 bases map to TRBD2. Germline V gene sequence: CDR1 MDHEN, CDR2 SYDVKM. The CDR3 length is 17 residues. J gave up 0 bases and V 4 bases, and 6 bases lay outside the gene matches. In DNA form, the CDR3 reads TGTGCCAGCAGTTCTCCGGGACTAGCGGCTAGCACAGATACGCAGTATTTT. It yields the protein CASSSPGLAASTDTQYF.

The V and J genes are TRBV13 and TRBJ2-2; no firm D call. V was shortened by 5 bases and J by 5 bases, with 15 bases between the two germline ends. CDR3 length: 15 residues. CDR1 and CDR2 from the germline V gene are PRHDT and FYEKMQ (reference sequence). The CDR3 here is CASSPSGPETGELFF. In DNA, the CDR3 is TGTGCCAGCAGCCCCTCCGGCCCAGAGACCGGGGAGCTGTTTTTT.

This clone was detected only once. Here the CDR3 reads CASKDRETANYGYTF. CDR3 nucleotides: TGTGCCAGCAAGGACAGGGAAACAGCTAACTATGGCTACACCTTC. The gene calls are TRBV27 and TRBJ1-2; 8 positions match TRBD1. From germline, CDR1 is MNHEY and CDR2 SMNVEV (reference sequence). This CDR3 comprises 15 residues. Trimming removed 7 bases from V and 0 bases from J; junction bases left unmatched: 7.

This chain joins TRBV20-1 and TRBJ2-7; D is unresolved. The length of the CDR3 is 11 residues. Trimming shortened V by 5 bases and J by 6 bases, and 11 bases separated the two germline ends. Germline CDR1 and CDR2: DFQATT and SNEGSKA (reference sequence). The DNA for the CDR3 is TGCAGTGCTCCCTCTGTGTCCGAGCAGTACTTC. Translated, it gives CSAPSVSEQYF.

This clone occurred once. CDR3 sequence: CASRSNPSYEQYF. In DNA, the CDR3 is TGTGCCAGCAGGTCAAATCCTTCCTACGAGCAGTACTTC. V is TRBV5-4 and J is TRBJ2-7; D gene ambiguous. Germline CDR1 and CDR2: SGHNT and YYREEE (reference sequence). The CDR3 sequence is 13 residues long. V dropped 5 bases and J dropped 1 base, with 10 bases sitting between them.

This chain connects TRBV7-6 to TRBJ2-7; D not certain. This CDR3 contains 12 residues. Trimming took 5 bases from V and 3 from J, leaving 8 bases between them. CDR1 SGHVS and CDR2 FNYEAQ come from the germline V gene. The chain's CDR3 is CASSGPFYEQYF. The CDR3 region has the DNA TGTGCCAGCAGCGGACCCTTCTACGAGCAGTACTTC. The full variable domain, completed using reference TRBV7-6 and TRBJ2-7, is GAGVSQSPRYKVTKRGQDVALRCDPISGHVSLYWYRQALGQGPEFLTYFNYEAQQDKSGLPNDRFSAERPEGSISTLTIQRTEQRDSAMYRCASSGPFYEQYFGPGTRLTVT.

The chain combines TRBV4-1 with TRBJ2-7, with 7 bases matching TRBD1. The CDR3 covers 15 residues. CDR1 and CDR2 from the germline V gene are MGHRA and YSYEKL. V dropped 1 base and J dropped 7; count of bases not matched to a gene: 10. This CDR3 reads CASSQAGQVVSEQYF. CDR3 sequence (DNA): TGCGCCAGCAGCCAAGCAGGACAGGTGGTTTCGGAGCAGTACTTC.